This T cell receptor beta chain is drawn from a study of T cell clonality in common variable immunodeficiency. Study-wide points: Fewer TCRbeta clones were shared among CVID subjects than controls. CVID patient heterogeneity limited repertoire-clinical complication correlations.

The sample holds many counts of this clone. Its target is unknown. Read data end 3 residues before the CDR3 end; the end is taken from the germline J gene. Most patients and controls had Caucasian heritage. V lost 6 bases, J lost 5 bases, and 13 bases lay in between. The V gene's germline CDR1 is SGHTA and CDR2 FQGNSA. This CDR3 comprises 14 residues. Using immunoSEQ multiplex PCR, the repertoire was profiled, and TCRdb retains in-frame clones only, with some absent. Captured here are over 50,000 clones, none seen once; the top ten comprise less than 4%. The receptor was isolated from a person aged 18-70 years in good health. The V and J genes are TRBV7-2 and TRBJ2-2; D ambiguous. The sample comprised peripheral blood mononuclear cells. The CDR3: CASSSPTLTGELFF. Incomplete CDR3 DNA: TGTGCCAGCAGTTCTCCCACATTAACCGGGGAG.